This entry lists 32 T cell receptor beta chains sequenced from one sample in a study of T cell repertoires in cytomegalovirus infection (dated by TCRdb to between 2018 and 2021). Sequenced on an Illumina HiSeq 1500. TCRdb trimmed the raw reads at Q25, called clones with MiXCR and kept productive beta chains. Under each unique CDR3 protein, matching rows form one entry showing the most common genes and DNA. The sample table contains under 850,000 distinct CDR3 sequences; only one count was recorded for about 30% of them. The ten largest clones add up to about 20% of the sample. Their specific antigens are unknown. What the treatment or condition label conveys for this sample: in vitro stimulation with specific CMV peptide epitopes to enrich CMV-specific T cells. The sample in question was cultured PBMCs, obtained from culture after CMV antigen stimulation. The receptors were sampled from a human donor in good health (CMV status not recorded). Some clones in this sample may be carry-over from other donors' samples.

The DNA of the CDR3 is TGTGCCAGTTCGACCCGGGAGGGCCGTTTAAATGAGCAGTTCTTC. It yields the protein CASSTREGRLNEQFF. V is TRBV6-2 or TRBV6-3 and J is TRBJ2-1; 8 nucleotides agree with TRBD2. This CDR3 is 15 amino acids long. J gave up 7 bases and V 9 bases, and 14 bases lay outside the gene matches. Germline V gives CDR1 MNHEY, CDR2 SVGEGT.

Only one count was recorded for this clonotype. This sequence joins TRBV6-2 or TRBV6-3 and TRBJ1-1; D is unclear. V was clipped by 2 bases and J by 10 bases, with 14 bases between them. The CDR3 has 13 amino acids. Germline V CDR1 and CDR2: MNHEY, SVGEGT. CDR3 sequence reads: CASSYDPGTGAFF. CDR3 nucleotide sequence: TGTGCCAGCAGTTACGATCCGGGAACGGGAGCTTTCTTT.

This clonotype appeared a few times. In DNA form, the CDR3 reads TGTGCCAGCAGCCCGGTAAGACCCAGCACCTACAATGAGCAGTTCTTC. Amino acids: CASSPVRPSTYNEQFF. This chain uses TRBV7-8 with TRBJ2-1; no clear D. Germline V gene data show CDR1 as SGHVS and CDR2 as FQNEAQ. The V gene lost 5 bases and the J gene lost 2 bases, with 16 bases spanning the gap. The CDR3 loop spans 16 amino acids.

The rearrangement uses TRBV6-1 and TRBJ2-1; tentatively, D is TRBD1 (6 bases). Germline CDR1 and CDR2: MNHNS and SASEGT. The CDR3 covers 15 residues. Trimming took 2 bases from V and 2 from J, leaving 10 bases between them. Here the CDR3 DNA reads TGTGCCAGCAGTGAAATTAAGGGGGCCTACAATGAGCAGTTCTTC. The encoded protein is CASSEIKGAYNEQFF.

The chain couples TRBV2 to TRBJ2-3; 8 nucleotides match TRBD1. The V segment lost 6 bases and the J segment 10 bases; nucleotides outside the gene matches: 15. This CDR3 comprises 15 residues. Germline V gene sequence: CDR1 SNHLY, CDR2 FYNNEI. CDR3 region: CASRTGQATPIAQYF. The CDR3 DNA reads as TGTGCCAGCAGGACGGGACAGGCTACTCCCATAGCGCAGTATTTT.

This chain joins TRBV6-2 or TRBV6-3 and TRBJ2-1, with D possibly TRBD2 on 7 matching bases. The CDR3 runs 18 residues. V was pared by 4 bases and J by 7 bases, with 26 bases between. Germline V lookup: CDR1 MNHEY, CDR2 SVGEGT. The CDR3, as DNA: TGTGCCAGCAGTTCGGCGGGGGCGCCCCTTCCGATTTGGAATGAGCAGTTCTTC. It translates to CASSSAGAPLPIWNEQFF.

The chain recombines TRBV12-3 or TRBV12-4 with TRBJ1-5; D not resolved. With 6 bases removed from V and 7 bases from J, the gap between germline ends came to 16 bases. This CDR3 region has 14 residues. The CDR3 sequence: CASSGGVLGQPQHF. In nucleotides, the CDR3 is TGTGCCAGCAGCGGCGGGGTCCTGGGGCAGCCCCAGCATTTT.

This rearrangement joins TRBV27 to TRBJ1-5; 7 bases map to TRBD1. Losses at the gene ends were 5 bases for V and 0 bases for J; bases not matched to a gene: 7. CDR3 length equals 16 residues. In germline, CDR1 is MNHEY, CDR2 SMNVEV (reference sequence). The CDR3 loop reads CASSPTTGFSNQPQHF. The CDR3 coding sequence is TGTGCCAGCAGTCCAACGACAGGGTTTAGCAATCAGCCCCAGCATTTT.

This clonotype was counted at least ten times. CDR3 region: CASSVTASTDTQYF. The CDR3 DNA is TGTGCCAGCAGCGTCACGGCCTCCACAGATACGCAGTATTTT. The rearrangement joins TRBV7-9 to TRBJ2-3; D gene uncertain. CDR1 and CDR2 (germline): SEHNR, FQNEAQ (reference sequence). V lost 5 bases and J lost 2, with 11 bases in between. The CDR3 is made up of 14 amino acids.

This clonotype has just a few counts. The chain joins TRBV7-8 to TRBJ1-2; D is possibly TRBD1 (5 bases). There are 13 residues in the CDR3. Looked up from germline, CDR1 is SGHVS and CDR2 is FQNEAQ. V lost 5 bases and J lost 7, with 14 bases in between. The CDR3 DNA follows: TGTGCCAGCAGCCCTCCTAGAGGGGTTGGCTACACCTTC. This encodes CASSPPRGVGYTF.

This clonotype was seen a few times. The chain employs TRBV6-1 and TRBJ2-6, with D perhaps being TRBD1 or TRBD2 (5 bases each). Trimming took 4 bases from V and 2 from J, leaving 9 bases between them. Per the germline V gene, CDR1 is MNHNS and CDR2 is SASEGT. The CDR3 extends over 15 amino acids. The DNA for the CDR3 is TGTGCCAGCAGTGTTTTGGGGGCTGGGGCCAACGTCCTGACTTTC. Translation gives CASSVLGAGANVLTF.

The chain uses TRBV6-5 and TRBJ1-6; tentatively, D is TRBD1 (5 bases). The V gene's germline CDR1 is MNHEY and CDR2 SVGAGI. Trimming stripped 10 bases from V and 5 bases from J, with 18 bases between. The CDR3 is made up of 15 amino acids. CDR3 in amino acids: CATNRLGRDNSPLHF. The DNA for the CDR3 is TGTGCCACAAACCGCCTAGGCAGGGATAATTCACCCCTCCACTTT.

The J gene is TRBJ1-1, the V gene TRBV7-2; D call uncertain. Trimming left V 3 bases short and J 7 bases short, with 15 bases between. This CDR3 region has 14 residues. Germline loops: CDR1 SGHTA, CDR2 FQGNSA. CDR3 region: CASSFSGFSGEAFF. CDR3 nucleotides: TGTGCCAGCAGCTTTTCGGGGTTCTCAGGTGAAGCTTTCTTT.

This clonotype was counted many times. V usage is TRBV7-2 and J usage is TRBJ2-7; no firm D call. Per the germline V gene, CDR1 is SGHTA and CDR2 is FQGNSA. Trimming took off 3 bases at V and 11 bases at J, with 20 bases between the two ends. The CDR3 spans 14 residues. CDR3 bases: TGTGCCAGCAGCTTCCCGGGCCCCCCAATCGTGAAGTACTTC. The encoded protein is CASSFPGPPIVKYF. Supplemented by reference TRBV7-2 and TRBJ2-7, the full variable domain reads GAGVSQSPSNKVTEKGKDVELRCDPISGHTALYWYRQSLGQGLEFLIYFQGNSAPDKSGLPSDRFSAERTGGSVSTLTIQRTQQEDSAVYLCASSFPGPPIVKYFGPGTRLTVT.

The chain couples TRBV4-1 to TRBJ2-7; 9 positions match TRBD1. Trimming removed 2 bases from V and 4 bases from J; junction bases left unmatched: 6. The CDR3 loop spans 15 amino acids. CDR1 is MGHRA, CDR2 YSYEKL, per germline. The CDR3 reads CASSQNRDRVYEQYF. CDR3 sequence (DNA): TGCGCCAGCAGCCAAAACCGGGACAGGGTTTACGAGCAGTACTTC.

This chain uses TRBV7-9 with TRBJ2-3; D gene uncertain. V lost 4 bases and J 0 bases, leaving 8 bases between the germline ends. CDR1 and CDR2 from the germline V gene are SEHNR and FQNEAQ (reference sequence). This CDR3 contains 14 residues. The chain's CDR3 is CASSWIGSTDTQYF. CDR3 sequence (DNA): TGTGCCAGCAGCTGGATTGGGAGCACAGATACGCAGTATTTT.

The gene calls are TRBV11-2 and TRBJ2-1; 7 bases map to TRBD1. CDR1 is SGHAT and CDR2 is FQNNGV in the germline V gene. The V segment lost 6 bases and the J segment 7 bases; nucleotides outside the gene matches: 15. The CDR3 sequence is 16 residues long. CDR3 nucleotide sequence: TGTGCCAGCAGAAGAGCCCCCGGGACAGTTACAAATGAGCAGTTCTTC. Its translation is CASRRAPGTVTNEQFF.

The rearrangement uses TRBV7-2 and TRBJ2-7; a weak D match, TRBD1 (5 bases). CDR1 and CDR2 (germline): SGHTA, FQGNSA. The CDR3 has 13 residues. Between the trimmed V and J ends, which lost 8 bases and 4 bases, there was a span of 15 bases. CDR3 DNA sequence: TGTGCCAGCGGTGGGGCCTCGGAGTACGAGCAGTACTTC. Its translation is CASGGASEYEQYF.

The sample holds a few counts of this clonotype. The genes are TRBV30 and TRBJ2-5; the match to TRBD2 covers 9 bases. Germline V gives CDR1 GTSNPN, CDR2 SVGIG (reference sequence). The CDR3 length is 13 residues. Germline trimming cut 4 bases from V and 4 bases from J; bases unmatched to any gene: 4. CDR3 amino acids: CAWMLAGSETQYF. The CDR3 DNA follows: TGTGCCTGGATGCTAGCGGGATCAGAGACCCAGTACTTC.

The CDR3 protein is CASRPTSGAETQYF. In DNA form, the CDR3 reads TGTGCCAGCAGACCGACTAGCGGGGCGGAGACCCAGTACTTC. J is TRBJ2-5 and V is TRBV12-3 or TRBV12-4; 11 bases are a match to TRBD2. The CDR3 runs 14 residues. Trimming took 6 bases from V and 5 from J; bases not matched to a gene: 5.

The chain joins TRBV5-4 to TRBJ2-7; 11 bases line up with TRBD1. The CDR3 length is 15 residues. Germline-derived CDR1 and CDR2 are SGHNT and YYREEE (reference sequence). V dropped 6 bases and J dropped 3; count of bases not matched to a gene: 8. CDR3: CASTKSGTGGYEQYF. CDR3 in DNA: TGTGCCAGCACAAAATCGGGGACAGGGGGCTACGAGCAGTACTTC. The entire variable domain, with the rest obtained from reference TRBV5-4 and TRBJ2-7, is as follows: ETGVTQSPTHLIKTRGQQVTLRCSSQSGHNTVSWYQQALGQGPQFIFQYYREEENGRGNFPPRFSGLQFPNYSSELNVNALELDDSALYLCASTKSGTGGYEQYFGPGTRLTVT.

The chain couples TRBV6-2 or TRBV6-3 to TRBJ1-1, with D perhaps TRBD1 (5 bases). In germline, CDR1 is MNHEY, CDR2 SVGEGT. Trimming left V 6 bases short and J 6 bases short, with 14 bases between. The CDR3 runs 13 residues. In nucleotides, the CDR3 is TGTGCCAGCAGCCTAAGACAGCCCGCTGAAGCTTTCTTT. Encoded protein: CASSLRQPAEAFF.

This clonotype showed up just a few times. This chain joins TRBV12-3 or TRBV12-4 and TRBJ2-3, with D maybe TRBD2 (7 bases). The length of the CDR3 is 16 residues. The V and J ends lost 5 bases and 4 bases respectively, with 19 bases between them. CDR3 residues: CASSTPARGPPDTQYF. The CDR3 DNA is TGTGCCAGCAGTACCCCTGCGCGGGGGCCCCCAGATACGCAGTATTTT.

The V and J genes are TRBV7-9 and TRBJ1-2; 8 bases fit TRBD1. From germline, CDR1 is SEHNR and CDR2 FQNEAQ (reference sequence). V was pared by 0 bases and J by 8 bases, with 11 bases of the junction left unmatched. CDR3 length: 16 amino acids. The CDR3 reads CASSLAGQGRMYGYTF. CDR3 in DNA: TGTGCCAGCAGCTTAGCAGGACAGGGAAGGATGTACGGCTACACCTTC.

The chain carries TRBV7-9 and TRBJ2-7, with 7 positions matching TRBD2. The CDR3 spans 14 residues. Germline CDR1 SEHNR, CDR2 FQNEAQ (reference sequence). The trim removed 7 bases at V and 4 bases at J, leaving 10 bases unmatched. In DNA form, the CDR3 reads TGTGCCAGCACCCCAGTGGCTAGCGGATACGAGCAGTACTTC. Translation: CASTPVASGYEQYF.

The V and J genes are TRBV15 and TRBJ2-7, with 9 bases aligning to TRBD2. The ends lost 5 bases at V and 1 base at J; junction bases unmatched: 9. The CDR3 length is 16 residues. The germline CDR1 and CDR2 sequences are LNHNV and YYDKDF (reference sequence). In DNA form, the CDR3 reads TGTGCCACCAGCCCCGGGGCTAGCGGGATATCCTACGAGCAGTACTTC. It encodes CATSPGASGISYEQYF.

The DNA for the CDR3 is TGTGCCAGTAGCCTAGGACAGGTGGGCTATGGCTACACCTTC. It encodes CASSLGQVGYGYTF. V and J are TRBV19 and TRBJ1-2, with TRBD1 identical over 7 bases. V lost 6 bases and J lost 4; bases outside the gene matches: 8. CDR3 length equals 14 residues. The germline CDR1 and CDR2 sequences are LNHDA and SQIVND (reference sequence).

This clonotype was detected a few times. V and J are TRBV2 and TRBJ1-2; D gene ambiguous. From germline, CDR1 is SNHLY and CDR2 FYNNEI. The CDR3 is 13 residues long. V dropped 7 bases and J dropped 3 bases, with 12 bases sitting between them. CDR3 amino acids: CASTSPEDYGYTF. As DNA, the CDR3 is TGTGCCAGCACATCCCCCGAGGACTATGGCTACACCTTC.

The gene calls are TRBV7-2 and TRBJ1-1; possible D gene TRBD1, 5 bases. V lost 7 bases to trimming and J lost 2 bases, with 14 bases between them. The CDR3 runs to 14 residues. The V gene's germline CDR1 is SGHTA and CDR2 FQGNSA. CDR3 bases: TGTGCCAGCACCCTGAGTAGGGGTAACACTGAAGCTTTCTTT. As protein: CASTLSRGNTEAFF.

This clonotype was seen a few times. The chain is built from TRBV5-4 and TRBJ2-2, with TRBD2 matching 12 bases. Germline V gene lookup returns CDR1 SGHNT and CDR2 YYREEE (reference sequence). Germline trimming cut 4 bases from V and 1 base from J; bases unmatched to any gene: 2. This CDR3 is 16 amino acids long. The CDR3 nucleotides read TGTGCCAGCAGCGTGGGACTAGCGGGGAACACCGGGGAGCTGTTTTTT. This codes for CASSVGLAGNTGELFF.

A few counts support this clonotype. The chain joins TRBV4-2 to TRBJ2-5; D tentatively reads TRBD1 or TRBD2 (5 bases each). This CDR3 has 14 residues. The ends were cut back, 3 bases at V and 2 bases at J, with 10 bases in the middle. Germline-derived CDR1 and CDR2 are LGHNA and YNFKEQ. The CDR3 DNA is TGTGCCAGCAGCCAGAATGGGGGACAAGAGACCCAGTACTTC. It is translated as CASSQNGGQETQYF.

The DNA for the CDR3 is TGTGCCAGCAGTTACTCGGGAGGGACTAGCGCGCGCGAGCAGTACTTC. Translation gives CASSYSGGTSAREQYF. This sequence joins TRBV6-5 and TRBJ2-7, with TRBD2 matching 10 bases. CDR1 is MNHEY and CDR2 is SVGAGI in the germline V gene. There are 16 residues in the CDR3. V was pared by 0 bases and J by 6 bases, with 8 bases of the junction left unmatched.